Included here is one T cell receptor beta chain sequence, with context. What it binds is not known. Donors comprised healthy HIV-negative adults lacking recent acute infections or vaccinations. The V gene's germline CDR1 is LNHNV and CDR2 YYDKDF (reference sequence). The CDR3 runs to 16 residues. V gave up 3 bases and J gave up 2 bases; unmatched junction bases: 4. These data belong to a study of shared clonotypes between healthy human individuals. Regarding the study as a whole: Memory subsets had estimated richness that was generally smaller than that of naive subsets.

Profiling relied on immunoSEQ multiplex PCR, and the TCRdb table lists in-frame clones only, not all of them. The sample holds roughly 1,500,000 clones, approximately 98.5% seen once. The TCR was taken from a young man in good health. Sample: naive CD4+ T cells sorted from blood. Subset here: CD45RA+ positively selected. The gene calls are TRBV15 and TRBJ2-3; 11 positions agree with TRBD2. In nucleotides, the CDR3 is TGTGCCACCAGCAGCCCTAGCGGGAGGATCACAGATACGCAGTATTTT. It yields the protein CATSSPSGRITDTQYF.